Sequencing of this T cell receptor (beta chain) was carried out in a study of blood T cell repertoires in COVID-19. This clone is a singleton in its sample. Profiled with immunoSEQ multiplex PCR; TCRdb holds only in-frame clones, not every one. The repertoire consists of about 190,000 clones, with around 76% occurring once and the leading ten covering about 7.8%. The sequencing input was peripheral blood. This TCR was sampled from a woman in her sixties or seventies with COVID-19, enrolled during active disease.

CDR3 sequence reads: CASGLGTGVGETQYF. The CDR3 nucleotides are TGTGCCAGCGGGTTGGGGACAGGGGTTGGAGAGACCCAGTACTTC. The J gene is TRBJ2-5, the V gene TRBV7-3; 10 bases match TRBD1. The V segment lost 8 bases and the J segment 4 bases; nucleotides outside the gene matches: 10. This CDR3 is 15 amino acids long. The germline CDR1 and CDR2 sequences are SGHTA and FQGTGA.